This T cell receptor (beta chain) appears in the sequencing data of a study of T-cell memory formation after mild COVID-19 (TCRdb year 2021). Concerning the study at large: TCR sequence clusters from the two donors were found to be largely donor specific. In a couple of donors, T-cell clones that expanded and contracted after mild COVID-19 were tracked by sequencing TCRalpha and TCRbeta repertoires over time. The cohort comprised two young, previously healthy adult volunteers, one female and one male. General findings and caveats noted by the study authors: Whether the second-wave clones peaking on day 37 were SARS-CoV-2 specific was not confirmed. Balanced CD4/CD8 phenotypes were observed for clones contracting from day 15 to 85, whereas a bias towards CD4+ was observed for a second wave of clones expanding from day 15 to 37. The detection of some responding clones in pre-infection memory suggests that pre-existing cross-reactive memory T cells joined the SARS-CoV-2 response. Only a couple of mild cases were covered in the study, and larger cohorts including severe cases with pre-infection samples were considered necessary. Contracting CD4+ clones were located mainly in the CM and EM memory subsets, whereas CD8+ clones were found to be enriched in EMRA.

Ficoll-Paque density gradient centrifugation was the method used to isolate PBMCs. Sequenced using an Illumina NovaSeq 6000. Using 5'RACE with constant-segment primers, TCRalpha and TCRbeta cDNA libraries were constructed, with sample barcodes and unique molecular identifiers added in the process. RNA was extracted from every sample with Trizol reagent. Libraries were amplified in two PCR steps, with a second sample barcode and Illumina TruSeq adapters added in the second step. Sequencing of libraries was performed on an Illumina NovaSeq with 2 x 150 bp paired-end reads. In the authors' own workflow: With migec v1.2.7, reads were demultiplexed and then collapsed into UMI-guided consensus sequences. Using mixcr v2.1.11, the UMI consensuses were aligned to TRA and TRB V and J templates and assembled into clonotypes. Clonotypes were classified as expanded or contracted when called significant by both edgeR and NoisET, with noise models trained on biological replicates. For edgeR calls, a false discovery rate-adjusted p below 0.01 and a log2 fold-change threshold of 1 were applied. As an exploratory analysis of dynamics, PCA with hierarchical clustering was applied to max-normalized trajectories of the 1000 most abundant clonotypes. Each responding clone was given a CD4 or CD8 phenotype based on the CD4+ and CD8+ repertoires, which had been sequenced separately. TCRdb reprocessing: public reads trimmed at Q25 with fastp, clones called with MiXCR, in-frame beta chains kept. A single entry per CDR3 protein holds the most common genes and DNA from its merged rows. In this record, the V and J calls reflect TCRdb's handling and not the investigators' own analysis. For this sample there are more than 300,000 distinct CDR3 sequences; more than 13% appear just once. The top ten clonotypes cover around 20% of the sample.

This clonotype was counted only a few times. This clone's antigen is unknown. No quality values exist for individual bases; no much larger clone is one base distant. From a lookup of the germline V gene (reference sequence), CDR1 and CDR2 are MNHNY and SVGAGI. From the cysteine up to the phenylalanine, the CDR3 has a length of 19 residues. Just CDR3 DNA is preserved here, 57 bases in frame from base 1. V and J are truncated by 0 bases and 0 bases respectively, leaving an intervening sequence of 18 bases. The receptor comes from a man in his late teens or twenties who had mild COVID-19 (a few samples of this study predate the infection). The sample titles of this study are shuffled in the database, so cell type and time point are left out; the donor was told from shared clones. The sequence links TRBV6-6 to TRBJ1-5; possibly the D gene is TRBD1, per 5 matching bases. Material for sequencing was PBMCs or a T cell subset sorted from them (not recorded which). This receptor has the CDR3 CASSYSRRVGEYSNQPQHF. The DNA sequence reads TGTGCCAGCAGTTACTCCCGCAGGGTCGGGGAATATAGCAATCAGCCCCAGCATTTT.